This TCR beta chain was retrieved from a study of cytomegalovirus exposure and HLA in healthy donors. General study findings and limits: There were some public TCRs occurring in many donors, but most TCR sequences were rare.

Worth noting for this clone: The antigen is unknown.

It was with 60 Vbeta and 13 Jbeta primers that the PCR ran. Data came from immunoSEQ multiplex PCR; TCRdb stores just in-frame clones and leaves some out. The data show some 200,000 clones, roughly 87% seen once. Per germline, CDR1 SGHVS and CDR2 FNYEAQ. The CDR3 is 12 amino acids. V was pared by 2 bases and J by 2 bases, with 3 bases between. The source of this sequence is a girl less than two years old in good health and CMV-seronegative. Sequencing used PBMCs. This rearrangement joins TRBV7-6 to TRBJ2-5; D gene ambiguous. This chain's CDR3 is CASSLRQETQYF. The CDR3 bases are TGTGCCAGCAGCTTACGTCAAGAGACCCAGTACTTC.